This note documents a single TCR beta chain sequence. A few counts support this clone. Its recognized antigen is unknown. No base quality values were provided; no much bigger clone lies one nucleotide off. The cohort comprised some 700 healthy bone marrow donors. At the time of sampling, all cohort members were nominally healthy, though unrecorded immune exposures were likely present. The donor was CMV seronegative and was included in the group of 352 seronegative cohort members. Every donor gave a peripheral blood sample, and the peripheral blood mononuclear cells from that sample were used for TCR beta sequencing. Genomic DNA was extracted from the blood cell samples with the Qiagen DNeasy Blood Extraction Kit. This entry belongs to a study of cytomegalovirus exposure and HLA in healthy donors (dated by TCRdb to 2016 to 2017). At the level of the whole study: An earlier analysis of roughly 610 of the donors reported roughly 300 Gb of sequence data and 95 million to 120 million unique TCR beta sequences obtained from roughly 180 million T cells. A later genetic analysis used genome-wide SNP genotypes for about 65% of the 666 donors, treating that subset as a discovery cohort. A separate validation cohort of over a hundred different subjects was used in addition to the roughly 620-subject first cohort. To predict cytomegalovirus infection status, the study brought together high-throughput TCR immunosequencing, statistical association of individual TCRs with disease status, and machine learning. All discovery cohort repertoires had been generated using a single sequencing platform. Both class I and class II loci were covered by HLA typing, at four-digit resolution. The number of donors typed differed by locus, with roughly 620-640 for A, B, C, DRB1 and DQB1, approximately 500 for DQA1, 600 to 610 for DPA1, and around 450 for DPB1. On average, 235,054 unique TCR beta nucleotide sequences were sequenced per donor among 350 to 400 genotyped donors of the cohort, with 15% to 20% of those sequences being non-productive. Donor age, sex, ethnicity and CMV serostatus were compiled alongside the repertoire data. To decide whether each TCR beta V gene segment behaved as functional or pseudogenic, an earlier analysis of some 600 of the donors relied on high-throughput TCR beta sequencing. Because of strong linkage in the cohort, four or five DR-DQ haplotypes were treated as single units for association and clustering. Around 320 gigabases of sequencing data and 70 million to 85 million unique TCR sequences were included in an early release covering roughly 600 HLA-typed donors. In the later analysis, no new phenotypic data were used to find candidate immune exposures; instead, reliance was placed on TCR beta sequences and their occurrence across donors. The study used immunosequencing to profile the T cell repertoires of 666 subjects and linked those repertoires to cytomegalovirus serostatus. Of the 300 to 450 genotyped donors, over 70% fell in the genetic ancestry cluster associated with self-reported Caucasian donors. The study aimed to test whether signatures of past pathogen exposure could be identified by cataloging public T cell receptors. A later analysis re-examined previously published TCR beta repertoires from hundreds of donors and added high-resolution HLA genotyping to investigate patterns of TCR occurrence.

Library preparation was by the immunoSEQ multiplex PCR assay. A mixture of 60 forward primers for TCR Vbeta segments and 13 reverse primers for TCR Jbeta segments was used in the multiplex PCR. The CDR3 region of rearranged TCR beta genes was amplified from genomic DNA with a multiplex PCR assay. Amplified TCR beta libraries were sequenced as 87-base-pair reads on the Illumina HiSeq System. The study's processing was this. In a later analysis, 80 million or so unique TCR beta chains were counted across the 500 to 700 repertoires, and roughly 10 million of these chains were shared by at least two donors. To remove PCR and sequencing errors, raw reads were error-corrected and collapsed into unique sequences using a nearest-neighbor algorithm that merged closely related sequences. Alignment of CDR3 sequences to IMGT reference sequences was used to assign V, D and J gene segments. For a sequence to be retained, at least a six-nucleotide match to both a V gene segment and a J gene segment was required. A rearrangement was called productive if the CDR3 had no stop codons and remained in frame with V and J, and every other rearrangement was called non-productive. Following IMGT convention, CDR3 was defined as the stretch from the second conserved V-encoded cysteine to the conserved J-encoded phenylalanine. The earlier analysis of 500 to 750 of the donors excluded any sequence lacking an unambiguous match to a single V gene segment. An earlier analysis of fewer than 750 of the donors classified V segments as functional when productive rearrangements were above 56.7% and as segregating when the standard deviation between donors was above 5%. A statistical classification framework was built to diagnose cytomegalovirus status from the catalog of TCR beta chain sequences. In a later analysis, TCR nucleotide sequences were compared against IMGT/GENE-DB human TR gene sequences so that V and J genes could be assigned. Using the TCRdist pipeline, a later analysis assigned CDR3 sequences along with most-parsimonious VDJ recombination scenarios. In a later analysis, each TCR beta chain was defined by its CDR3 amino acid sequence together with its V-gene family, and reads without a unique V-gene family were excluded. A later analysis removed roughly 590 highly shared, low-generation-probability nucleotide sequences to deal with suspected cross-contamination and a sequencing artifact. A later analysis calculated a clonal expansion index for each public chain from normalized within-repertoire ranks of inferred template counts. A later analysis computed generation probabilities with a VDJ recombination model fitted to out-of-frame rearrangements, and checked the results against IGoR. In a later analysis, hypergeometric tests were used to score TCR-TCR, TCR-HLA and TCR-CMV co-occurrence, with a repertoire-size bias correction applied to TCR pairs. In a later analysis, false discovery rates were estimated by permuting HLA or CMV assignments 20 times. In a later analysis, co-occurring TCRs were grouped with DBSCAN, and TCRdist sequence similarity was added when clustering was performed within HLA-allele-positive subsets. Repertoires with fewer than 30,000 or more than 120,000 public chains were left out of co-occurrence clustering, as were about 5 repertoires with anomalous nucleotide sharing. In TCRdb, the immuneACCESS table is reduced to in-frame sequences with V and J assigned. These tables do not hold every clone; where another copy was compared, an unresolved V gene accounts for under half, and the others remain unexplained. That table gives V, J and clone size, and the DNA gave D and trimming. The sample table lists 95,000 to 150,000 clones, approximately 78% of them with a count of one. 0.9% to 1.2% of the sample lies in the top ten.

The germline V gene (reference sequence) gives CDR1 as LNHDA and CDR2 as SQIVND. The CDR3 covers 15 residues, taking in both the cysteine and the phenylalanine. Only the CDR3 region is kept as DNA, spanning 45 bases read in frame from base 1. Trimming leaves V shorter by 7 bases and J shorter by 8 bases, with the junction holding 16 bases beyond the gene matches. Results and caveats for the whole study, not just this receptor: V-gene and J-gene trimming of TCR beta chains was associated with a missense DCLRE1C variant in a later genetic analysis, and the association was replicated in an independent cohort. Across donors, most TCR sequences were observed very rarely, whereas some public TCRs were present in many individuals. Only TCR beta chains were sequenced in this cohort, and the absence of alpha or paired-chain data limited detectable features. In a later analysis, HLA-associated TCR beta chains showed more clonal expansion and lower generation probabilities than non-associated chains that were equally common. The authors suggested that the approach could potentially be extended to other disease states and immunological phenotypes. Some IMGT-functional V segments, including TRBV6-2 and TRBV6-3, could not be told apart with the 87-base-pair reads, so those segments were excluded. The presence/absence analyses assumed that sequencing depth was roughly uniform across donors, and that assumption may not be true. Because HLA typing was unavailable for some donors at each locus, only the typed subset was used in association tests. Compared with the approximately 600-donor mean, donors in an Asian-associated ancestry cluster had fewer N-insertions in productive TCRs, according to a later genetic analysis. The classifier was reported to diagnose cytomegalovirus status with high specificity and sensitivity in both the original and validation cohorts. A further reported finding was that TCR beta sequences accurately predicted the HLA-A and HLA-B alleles for most subjects in the first cohort. According to a later analysis, most CMV-associated TCR beta chains appeared to be HLA-restricted, and the HLA associations seemed to be driven largely by CMV exposure. In a later analysis, around 17,000 TCR beta sequences were associated with specific HLA alleles at a false discovery rate of 0.05. According to a later analysis, parvovirus B19, influenza, CMV and Epstein-Barr virus appeared linked to several top co-occurrence clusters. Broadly in line with IMGT annotations, most TCR beta V segments showed up in productive rearrangements about 87% or about 30% of the time in an earlier analysis of 587 of the donors. A group of highly shared sequence variants was considered likely to be a technical artifact of the sequencing pipeline. Because counts were too low, more than 15 rarely observed V segments, including chromosome 9 orphons, were left out of the earlier analysis of approximately 500 of the donors. When HLA alleles, especially DR and DQ, strongly co-occurred, attributing TCR associations to individual alleles was difficult. Correlated functional status among segregating V segments might reflect linkage disequilibrium, but an unknown experimental factor could not be ruled out. The only immune exposure information available for the cohort was CMV serostatus. Three of the identified cytomegalovirus-associated TCR beta chains were confirmed in vitro to be specific for cytomegalovirus antigens. According to a later analysis, TCR association rates differed among HLA loci, with DRB1 alleles showing the most associated TCRs and HLA-C alleles showing the fewest. A total of 150 or so TCR beta chains were listed by the study as associated with cytomegalovirus.

The receptor chain draws on TRBV19 and TRBJ1-2, with 7 junctional bases fitting TRBD1. The source is a woman aged 25-40 years in good health and CMV-seronegative. Sequencing used PBMCs. The DNA sequence is as follows: TGTGCCAGTAAAGGCCGACGGACAGGTTCCCAAGGCTACACCTTC. Translation gives CASKGRRTGSQGYTF.